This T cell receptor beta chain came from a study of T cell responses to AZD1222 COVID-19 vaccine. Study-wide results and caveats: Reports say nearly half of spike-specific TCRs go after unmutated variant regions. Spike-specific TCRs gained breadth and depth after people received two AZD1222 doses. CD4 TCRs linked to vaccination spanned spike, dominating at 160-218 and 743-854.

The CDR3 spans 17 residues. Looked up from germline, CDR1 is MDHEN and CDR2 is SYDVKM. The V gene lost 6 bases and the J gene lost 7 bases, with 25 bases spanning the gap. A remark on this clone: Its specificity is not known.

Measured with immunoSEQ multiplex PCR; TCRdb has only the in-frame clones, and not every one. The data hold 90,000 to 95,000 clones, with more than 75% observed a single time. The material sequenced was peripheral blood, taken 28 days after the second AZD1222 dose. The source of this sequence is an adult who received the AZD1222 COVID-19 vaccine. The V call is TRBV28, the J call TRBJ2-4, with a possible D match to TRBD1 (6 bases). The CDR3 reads CASRSVQSSPGVNIQYF. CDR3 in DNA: TGTGCCAGCAGATCGGTACAGTCCAGTCCAGGGGTGAACATTCAGTACTTC.